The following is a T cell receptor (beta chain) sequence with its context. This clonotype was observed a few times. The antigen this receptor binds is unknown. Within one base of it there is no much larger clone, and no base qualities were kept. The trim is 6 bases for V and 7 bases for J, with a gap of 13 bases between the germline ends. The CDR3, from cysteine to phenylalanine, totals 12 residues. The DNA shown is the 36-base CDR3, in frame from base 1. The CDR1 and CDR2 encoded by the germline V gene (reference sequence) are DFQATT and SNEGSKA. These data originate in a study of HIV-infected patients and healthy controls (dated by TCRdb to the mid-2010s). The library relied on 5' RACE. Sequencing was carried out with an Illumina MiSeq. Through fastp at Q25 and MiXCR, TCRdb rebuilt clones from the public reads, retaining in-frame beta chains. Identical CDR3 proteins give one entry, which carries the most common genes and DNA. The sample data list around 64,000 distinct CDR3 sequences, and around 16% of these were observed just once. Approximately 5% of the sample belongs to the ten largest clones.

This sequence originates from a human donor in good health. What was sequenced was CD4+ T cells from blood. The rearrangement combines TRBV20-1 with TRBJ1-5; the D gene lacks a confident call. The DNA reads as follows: TGCAGTGCCCCAATGGCGGGCCAGCCCCAGCATTTT. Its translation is CSAPMAGQPQHF.